This is a list of T cell receptor beta chains from one sample in a study of CD8 T cells in ankylosing spondylitis. In TCRdb, the 5' RACE reads were re-called with MiXCR into one record per CDR3 protein. The sample contains over 95,000 distinct CDR3 sequences, about 8.5% of which appear only once. The specimen sequenced was blood, either unsorted or a sorted T cell fraction (not recorded which). The receptor set was obtained from a male donor with ankylosing spondylitis or in good health (not recorded which). Both conserved end residues are part of each CDR3. A D gene is named only where the DNA matches it firmly. Size values are once, few and many counts, or a class for expanded clones, and some rows have none.

size: many; J: TRBJ1-2; D: -; V: TRBV3-1; length: 14; DNA: TGTGCCAGCAGCCAAGATGCGGCAGGGCGCGGCTACACCTTC; CDR3: CASSQDAAGRGYTF
size: many; J: TRBJ2-7; D: -; V: TRBV5-1; length: 13; DNA: TGCGCCAGCAGCTTGGACACCTCCTACGAGCAGTACTTC; CDR3: CASSLDTSYEQYF
size: -; J: TRBJ2-3; D: -; V: TRBV14; length: 11; DNA: TGTGTCAGCAGCCTAACAGATACGCAGTATTTT; CDR3: CVSSLTDTQYF
size: many; J: TRBJ2-1; D: TRBD1; V: TRBV4-2; length: 17; DNA: TGTGCCAGCAGCCGACCCGTTACAGGGGGCTCCTACAATGAGCAGTTCTTC; CDR3: CASSRPVTGGSYNEQFF
size: -; J: TRBJ1-1; D: -; V: TRBV6-5; length: 18; DNA: TGTGCCAGCAGTTACTCGGTTCTCGCTAAGGGCATGAACACTGAAGCTTTCTTT; CDR3: CASSYSVLAKGMNTEAFF
size: many; J: TRBJ1-5; D: -; V: TRBV4-1; length: 13; DNA: TGCGCCAGCAGCCTCGTCCCGAGTCAGCCCCAGCATTTT; CDR3: CASSLVPSQPQHF
size: many; J: TRBJ1-2; D: TRBD1; V: TRBV9; length: 15; DNA: TGTGCCAGCAGCGGAACCGGGACAGAGTTCTATGGCTACACCTTC; CDR3: CASSGTGTEFYGYTF
size: many; J: TRBJ2-1; D: -; V: TRBV7-9; length: 12; DNA: TGTGCCAGCAGGGGCAGGCCCCTAGCGCTGTTCTTC; CDR3: CASRGRPLALFF
size: many; J: TRBJ2-2; D: -; V: TRBV19; length: 15; DNA: TGTGCCAGTAGTATCCACAGGGCATTCTCCGGGGAGCTGTTTTTT; CDR3: CASSIHRAFSGELFF
size: many; J: TRBJ1-1; D: -; V: TRBV19; length: 14; DNA: TGTGCCAGTAGGTCCGGCAGTGTGAACACTGAAGCTTTCTTT; CDR3: CASRSGSVNTEAFF
size: many; J: TRBJ2-1; D: TRBD2; V: TRBV5-6; length: 15; DNA: TGTGCCAGCAGCTTGCTTGGGACTAGCAACAATGAGCAGTTCTTC; CDR3: CASSLLGTSNNEQFF
size: -; J: TRBJ1-2; D: TRBD1; V: TRBV6-2/TRBV6-3; length: 15; DNA: TGTGCCAGCAATCAACGGGACAGGGACTTTCGTGGCTACACCTTC; CDR3: CASNQRDRDFRGYTF
size: many; J: TRBJ2-2; D: -; V: TRBV30; length: 14; DNA: TGTGCCTGGAACGCGTTAGCGAACACCGGGGAGCTGTTTTTT; CDR3: CAWNALANTGELFF
size: -; J: TRBJ2-7; D: TRBD2; V: TRBV27; length: 15; DNA: TGTGCCAGCAGTCCTTTTGTTAGCGGGGGCTACGAGCAGTACTTC; CDR3: CASSPFVSGGYEQYF
size: many; J: TRBJ2-7; D: -; V: TRBV29-1; length: 12; DNA: TGCAGCGCTACAAAGGCCTCCTACGAGCAGTACTTC; CDR3: CSATKASYEQYF
size: many; J: TRBJ2-1; D: TRBD2; V: TRBV12-3/TRBV12-4; length: 15; DNA: TGTGCCAGCAGTCCGAGCGGGGGGGTTTACAATGAGCAGTTCTTC; CDR3: CASSPSGGVYNEQFF
size: many; J: TRBJ1-6; D: TRBD1; V: TRBV20-1; length: 13; DNA: TGCAGTGCCAGGACAGGGGGCGGGTCACCCCTCCACTTT; CDR3: CSARTGGGSPLHF
size: -; J: TRBJ2-2; D: -; V: TRBV5-6; length: 15; DNA: TGTGCCAGCAGCTTGGACAGGGCAAACACCGCGGAGCTGTTTTTT; CDR3: CASSLDRANTAELFF
size: many; J: TRBJ1-5; D: -; V: TRBV12-3/TRBV12-4; length: 13; DNA: TGTGCCAGCAGGCCGGGACGCAATCAGCCCCAGCATTTT; CDR3: CASRPGRNQPQHF
size: -; J: TRBJ2-7; D: TRBD1; V: TRBV20-1; length: 14; DNA: TGCAGTGCTAGCCGGACAGGGTGGATTTACGAGCAGTACTTC; CDR3: CSASRTGWIYEQYF
size: many; J: TRBJ1-1; D: -; V: TRBV14; length: 14; DNA: TGTGCCAGCAGCCAAGCCTCCTGGAACACTGAAGCTTTCTTT; CDR3: CASSQASWNTEAFF
size: many; J: TRBJ2-7; D: -; V: TRBV6-5; length: 13; DNA: TGTGCCAGCAGTTACGGGACCCCTGGGGAGCAGTACTTC; CDR3: CASSYGTPGEQYF
size: many; J: TRBJ2-2; D: -; V: TRBV29-1; length: 13; DNA: TGCAGCGTTGAAGTGGGGTACACCGGGGAGCTGTTTTTT; CDR3: CSVEVGYTGELFF
size: many; J: TRBJ1-2; D: -; V: TRBV4-2; length: 16; DNA: TGTGCCAGCAGCCAGAGGGAACCGACGGCTAACTATGGCTACACCTTC; CDR3: CASSQREPTANYGYTF
size: many; J: TRBJ1-4; D: TRBD1; V: TRBV12-3/TRBV12-4; length: 15; DNA: TGTGCCAGCAGACGCACAGGGGACACTAATGAAAAACTGTTTTTT; CDR3: CASRRTGDTNEKLFF
size: many; J: TRBJ2-3; D: -; V: TRBV12-3/TRBV12-4; length: 15; DNA: TGTGCCAGCAGTTTTGGGGTCTCTCTGGGAGATACGCAGTATTTT; CDR3: CASSFGVSLGDTQYF
size: -; J: TRBJ2-5; D: TRBD2; V: TRBV13; length: 17; DNA: TGTGCCAGCAGCCGCCTCCCCAAGACTAGCGGGGAAGAGACCCAGTACTTC; CDR3: CASSRLPKTSGEETQYF
size: many; J: TRBJ2-1; D: TRBD2; V: TRBV29-1; length: 15; DNA: TGCAGCGGGATGCCTAGCGGGAGGCACTACAATGAGCAGTTCTTC; CDR3: CSGMPSGRHYNEQFF
size: many; J: TRBJ1-2; D: -; V: TRBV5-5; length: 15; DNA: TGTGCCAGCAGCTTGGATGCTGTTTACCACTATGGCTACACCTTC; CDR3: CASSLDAVYHYGYTF
size: many; J: TRBJ1-6; D: -; V: TRBV6-5; length: 14; DNA: TGTGCCAGCAGTTACTCGGGAGGGAATTCACCCCTCCACTTT; CDR3: CASSYSGGNSPLHF
size: many; J: TRBJ2-2; D: -; V: TRBV6-1; length: 14; DNA: TGTGCCAGCAGTGTTGGGGTAAACACCGGGGAGCTGTTTTTT; CDR3: CASSVGVNTGELFF
size: many; J: TRBJ1-5; D: TRBD1; V: TRBV6-2/TRBV6-3; length: 16; DNA: TGTGCCAGCAGTTACTTCGACAGGGGGCCTTCTCAGCCCCAGCATTTT; CDR3: CASSYFDRGPSQPQHF
size: few; J: TRBJ2-3; D: -; V: TRBV20-1; length: 12; DNA: TGCAGTGCTAGACCAGGTTCAGATACGCAGTATTTT; CDR3: CSARPGSDTQYF
size: many; J: TRBJ1-1; D: TRBD1; V: TRBV5-1; length: 14; DNA: TGCGCCAGCAGCTTGGACAGGGGGAACACTGAAGCTTTCTTT; CDR3: CASSLDRGNTEAFF
size: many; J: TRBJ2-5; D: TRBD2; V: TRBV20-1; length: 16; DNA: TGCAGTGCTAGCCCCCCCGGACCTAGCGGGCAAGAGACCCAGTACTTC; CDR3: CSASPPGPSGQETQYF
size: many; J: TRBJ1-2; D: TRBD1; V: TRBV27; length: 14; DNA: TGTGCCAGCAGTTTAGCACCCCAGGGGGTTGGCTACACCTTC; CDR3: CASSLAPQGVGYTF